This T cell receptor (beta chain) was identified in a study of long-term antiretroviral therapy in people with HIV. About the study: The oldest samples precede the 2015 immediate-ART recommendation by about a decade.

Study-level results: Clones showing expansion before ART dominated the repertoire at all time points. Control repertoires displayed wider CDR3 length ranges than the HIV repertoires.

With survey level as its setting, the immunoSEQ assay was v3.0. Clones were sequenced by immunoSEQ multiplex PCR, and TCRdb holds only the in-frame ones, with some missing. The sample has about 43,000 clones, about nine tenths seen once. At least one PBMC sample before ART and at least two after were required. The junction had 7 bases not matched to a gene; V was cut back by 7 bases and J by 5 bases. The CDR3 extends over 14 amino acids. Per germline, CDR1 MNHEY and CDR2 SVGAGI. Concerning this clone itself: No antigen is known for it.

The TCR was taken from a woman aged 45-65 years with HIV. This specimen consisted of unsorted PBMCs, obtained 0.1 years before starting antiretroviral therapy. The genes are TRBV6-5 and TRBJ2-5, with 10 positions matching TRBD2. Here the CDR3 DNA reads TGTGCCAGCACCGTAGCGGGGGGACGGGAGACCCAGTACTTC. Amino acids: CASTVAGGRETQYF.